A single sample gave rise to the 23 T cell receptor beta chains below, sequenced in a study of blood T cell repertoires in COVID-19. Sequenced by immunoSEQ multiplex PCR; TCRdb stores in-frame clones only, minus some. The sample consists of approximately 220,000 clones, approximately 83% of them appearing once. Sequencing was done on a sample of peripheral blood. These receptor sequences come from a woman aged 55-70 years with acute or convalescent COVID-19.

This clone was found a few times. The CDR3 region has the DNA TGTGCCAGCAGCGTATTTCAGGCTGGTTCTGGAAACACCATATATTTT. It encodes CASSVFQAGSGNTIYF. The rearrangement uses TRBV9 and TRBJ1-3; D is ambiguous. V lost 1 base and J lost 1, with 12 bases in between. The CDR3 has 16 residues. Germline V gives CDR1 SGDLS, CDR2 YYNGEE.

The table lists this clone with a count of one. This rearrangement joins TRBV7-2 to TRBJ1-5, with D possibly being TRBD1 (6 bases). This CDR3 is 15 amino acids long. Trimming took 5 bases from V and 4 from J, leaving 15 bases between them. Looked up from germline, CDR1 is SGHTA and CDR2 is FQGNSA. The CDR3 region is CASSAPGGYNQPQHF. CDR3 in DNA: TGTGCCAGCAGCGCGCCGGGGGGCTATAATCAGCCCCAGCATTTT.

The chain uses TRBV2 and TRBJ1-4, with 7 positions matching TRBD1. CDR1 is SNHLY, CDR2 FYNNEI, per germline. Trimming at V came to 3 bases and at J to 7 bases, leaving 5 bases not matched to a gene. CDR3 size: 14 residues. The CDR3 DNA is TGTGCCAGCAGTGATGGGACAGTGGGTGAAAAACTGTTTTTT. Translation gives CASSDGTVGEKLFF.

The V call is TRBV19, the J call TRBJ2-5; D is possibly TRBD2 (5 bases). Germline values: CDR1 LNHDA, CDR2 SQIVND (reference sequence). V dropped 2 bases and J dropped 2 bases, with 18 bases sitting between them. This CDR3 has 17 amino acids. For the CDR3, the DNA is TGTGCCAGTAGTATAATTCTTCGGGGTATGGGGCAAGAGACCCAGTACTTC. As protein: CASSIILRGMGQETQYF. Using reference TRBV19 and TRBJ2-5 for the parts outside the CDR3, the full variable domain is DGGITQSPKYLFRKEGQNVTLSCEQNLNHDAMYWYRQDPGQGLRLIYYSQIVNDFQKGDIAEGYSVSREKKESFPLTVTSAQKNPTAFYLCASSIILRGMGQETQYFGPGTRLLVL.

The V and J genes are TRBV9 and TRBJ2-2; a weak D match, TRBD1 (5 bases). The CDR3 is made up of 17 amino acids. V gave up 0 bases and J gave up 3 bases, with 15 bases separating them. Germline-derived CDR1 and CDR2 are SGDLS and YYNGEE. CDR3 residues: CASSVEEIGVYTGELFF. The CDR3 coding sequence is TGTGCCAGCAGCGTAGAGGAGATAGGGGTGTACACCGGGGAGCTGTTTTTT.

The V gene is TRBV24-1, the J gene TRBJ2-5; a weak D match, TRBD2 (5 bases). V was shortened by 3 bases and J by 7 bases, with 14 bases between the two germline ends. From germline, CDR1 is KGHDR and CDR2 SFDVKD. The length of the CDR3 is 14 residues. The chain's CDR3 is CATSDGLTGGTQYF. In DNA form, the CDR3 reads TGTGCCACCAGTGATGGACTGACCGGAGGGACCCAGTACTTC.

The rearrangement uses TRBV13 and TRBJ1-1; D gene ambiguous. The CDR3 consists of 13 residues. V shed 2 bases and J shed 10 bases, with 14 bases lying between them. Germline CDR1 PRHDT, CDR2 FYEKMQ (reference sequence). This CDR3 is CASSLPAGGRAFF. The CDR3 DNA sequence: TGTGCCAGCAGCTTACCGGCGGGAGGGAGAGCTTTCTTT. Looking up the rest from reference TRBV13 and TRBJ1-1 gives the full variable domain: AAGVIQSPRHLIKEKRETATLKCYPIPRHDTVYWYQQGPGQDPQFLISFYEKMQSDKGSIPDRFSAQQFSDYHSELNMSSLELGDSALYFCASSLPAGGRAFFGQGTRLTVV.

This sequence joins TRBV6-5 and TRBJ2-7; TRBD2 matches at 9 bases. Germline CDR1 is MNHEY and CDR2 is SVGAGI. The CDR3 consists of 15 residues. The J segment lost 0 bases and the V segment lost 6 bases, leaving 6 bases of the junction unmatched. CDR3 sequence: CASSSLAGNSYEQYF. The CDR3 DNA is TGTGCCAGCAGCTCTCTAGCGGGAAACTCCTACGAGCAGTACTTC.

The rearrangement joins TRBV7-6 to TRBJ2-3; 13 nucleotides align to TRBD2. This CDR3 has 17 amino acids. V lost 3 bases to trimming and J lost 2 bases; unmatched junction nucleotides: 5. Per germline, CDR1 SGHVS and CDR2 FNYEAQ. The DNA of the CDR3 is TGTGCCAGCAGCTTGCTCGGGACTAGCGGGACCACAGATACGCAGTATTTT. This translates into CASSLLGTSGTTDTQYF.

This clone has just one count. The V gene is TRBV20-1, the J gene TRBJ2-1; possible D gene TRBD2, 6 bases. V lost 3 bases to trimming and J lost 5 bases, with 17 bases between them. The CDR3 length is 15 residues. In germline, CDR1 is DFQATT, CDR2 SNEGSKA (reference sequence). The CDR3 loop reads CSASIPTGVHNEQFF. The DNA of the CDR3 is TGCAGTGCTAGTATACCTACGGGGGTACACAATGAGCAGTTCTTC.

The J gene is TRBJ2-3, the V gene TRBV7-8; 7 bases are shared with TRBD2. The CDR3 runs 14 residues. Germline CDR1 SGHVS, CDR2 FQNEAQ. Trimming took 8 bases from V and 2 from J; bases not matched to a gene: 7. Here the CDR3 DNA reads TGTGCCAGCGTGTGGGGGGGGTCCACAGATACGCAGTATTTT. Its protein is CASVWGGSTDTQYF. The full variable domain, completed using reference TRBV7-8 and TRBJ2-3, is GAGVSQSPRYKVAKRGQDVALRCDPISGHVSLFWYQQALGQGPEFLTYFQNEAQLDKSGLPSDRFFAERPEGSVSTLKIQRTQQEDSAVYLCASVWGGSTDTQYFGPGTRLTVL.

The gene calls are TRBV15 and TRBJ2-7, with D unclear. V lost 0 bases and J lost 2, with 11 bases in between. The CDR3 is made up of 15 amino acids. Looked up from germline, CDR1 is LNHNV and CDR2 is YYDKDF (reference sequence). The CDR3 sequence is CATSRDRPGAYEQYF. The CDR3 region has the DNA TGTGCCACCAGCAGAGATCGGCCAGGTGCCTACGAGCAGTACTTC.

This clone was picked up one time. The CDR3 region is CASSNSAGLASYNEQFF. CDR3 bases: TGTGCCAGTAGTAATAGTGCGGGGCTGGCCTCCTACAATGAGCAGTTCTTC. The chain recombines TRBV19 with TRBJ2-1, with D possibly being TRBD2 (6 bases). Trimming shortened V by 4 bases and J by 0 bases, and 16 bases separated the two germline ends. The germline CDR1 and CDR2 sequences are LNHDA and SQIVND (reference sequence). The CDR3 has 17 amino acids.

The chain carries TRBV7-9 and TRBJ1-1, with a tentative D call TRBD1 (5 bases). The CDR3 loop spans 15 amino acids. Germline V gives CDR1 SEHNR, CDR2 FQNEAQ (reference sequence). V lost 5 bases and J lost 1, with 14 bases in between. The CDR3, as DNA: TGTGCCAGCAGCCACGCAGGGTCGAGGAACACTGAAGCTTTCTTT. Translation gives CASSHAGSRNTEAFF.

The CDR3 here is CASTGVWGTGELFF. In DNA, the CDR3 is TGTGCCAGCACGGGGGTTTGGGGAACCGGGGAGCTGTTTTTT. This rearrangement joins TRBV2 to TRBJ2-2, with D tentatively TRBD2 (6 bases). Trimming cost V 7 bases and J 5 bases, with 14 bases left between them. The CDR3 covers 14 residues. CDR1 is SNHLY and CDR2 is FYNNEI in the germline V gene.

A few counts support this clone. The CDR3 region is CASSPLSGTEAFF. In DNA, the CDR3 is TGCGCCAGCAGTCCTTTGTCGGGAACTGAAGCTTTCTTT. The V call is TRBV5-1, the J call TRBJ1-1; D uncertain. This CDR3 is 13 amino acids long. V lost 5 bases to trimming and J lost 5 bases, with 13 bases between them. From germline, CDR1 is SGHRS and CDR2 YFSETQ.

The V call is TRBV3-1 (or the pseudogene TRBV3-2), the J call TRBJ2-5, with D possibly TRBD1 on 6 matching bases. CDR3 size: 19 residues. Trimming stripped 0 bases from V and 5 bases from J, with 25 bases between. CDR1 LGHDT and CDR2 YNNKEL come from the germline V gene (reference sequence). CDR3: CASSQDRIHWETGAETQYF. CDR3 sequence (DNA): TGTGCCAGCAGCCAAGATAGGATACACTGGGAGACAGGCGCTGAGACCCAGTACTTC.

V and J are TRBV19 and TRBJ1-2; D gene uncertain. Germline V gene data show CDR1 as LNHDA and CDR2 as SQIVND (reference sequence). This CDR3 is built from 13 residues. The V and J ends lost 5 bases and 3 bases respectively, with 10 bases between them. CDR3 amino acids: CASSEGTDYGYTF. The CDR3 region has the DNA TGTGCCAGTAGTGAGGGTACAGACTATGGCTACACCTTC.

This chain joins TRBV7-2 and TRBJ1-1; tentative D call: TRBD1 (6 bases). The CDR3 contains 14 residues. Germline V lookup: CDR1 SGHTA, CDR2 FQGNSA. V lost 1 base and J 1 base, leaving 7 bases between the germline ends. The CDR3 reads CASSLGGGNTEAFF. In nucleotides, the CDR3 is TGTGCCAGCAGCTTAGGAGGGGGGAACACTGAAGCTTTCTTT.

This chain joins TRBV10-3 and TRBJ1-2; TRBD1 might be the D (5 bases). The CDR3 has 13 residues. V was clipped by 2 bases and J by 2 bases, with 6 bases between them. In germline, CDR1 is ENHRY, CDR2 SYGVKD. CDR3 sequence: CAISETGNYGYTF. The CDR3 coding sequence is TGTGCCATCAGTGAGACAGGAAACTATGGCTACACCTTC.

The chain recombines TRBV5-8 with TRBJ1-5, with D unresolved. The V gene's germline CDR1 is SGHTS and CDR2 YDEGEE. The CDR3 is 13 residues long. Trimming removed 3 bases at V and 4 bases at J, with 8 bases between. DNA of the CDR3: TGTGCCAGCAGCTCCCTACCGAATCAGCCCCAGCATTTT. It yields the protein CASSSLPNQPQHF.

This clone was observed a few times. The gene calls are TRBV10-2 and TRBJ1-1, with TRBD1 as a possible D gene (6 bases). The CDR3 loop spans 12 amino acids. Between the trimmed V and J ends, which lost 8 bases and 4 bases, there was a span of 11 bases. CDR1 is WSHSY, CDR2 SAAADI, per germline. In DNA form, the CDR3 reads TGCGCCAGCGGGGGCAGGGTCACTGAAGCTTTCTTT. It yields the protein CASGGRVTEAFF.

This clone was detected once. Additional DNA sequences in this sample encode the identical CDR3. The gene calls are TRBV30 and TRBJ1-1; TRBD1 might be the D (6 bases). The germline gives CDR1 GTSNPN, CDR2 SVGIG (reference sequence). This CDR3 is 14 amino acids long. The germline V and J ends were trimmed by 2 bases and 0 bases, with 10 bases remaining between them. The DNA for the CDR3 is TGTGCCTGGAGTTTAGGACAGATGAACACTGAAGCTTTCTTT. Translating it yields CAWSLGQMNTEAFF.